This T cell receptor beta chain was identified during a study of PD-1 blockade in classical Hodgkin lymphoma. This clone turned up a few times. Only in-frame clones appear in the TCRdb table, and some are missing; sequencing was by immunoSEQ multiplex PCR. The sample holds fewer than 65,000 clones, around 87% seen once. After autologous stem cell transplantation all patients relapsed, and prior brentuximab vedotin exposure differed between cohorts. Trimming removed 6 bases from V and 3 bases from J, with 6 bases in between. The CDR3 consists of 12 residues. Germline assignment: CDR1 SNHLY and CDR2 FYNNEI.

This material consisted of peripheral blood mononuclear cells (PBMCs), taken at baseline. The TCR sequence derives from a human donor with classical Hodgkin lymphoma. The chain carries TRBV2 and TRBJ1-5; no definite D call. CDR3 sequence: CASSLPNQPQHF. CDR3 sequence (DNA): TGTGCCAGCAGCTTACCCAATCAGCCCCAGCATTTT. Variable domain in full (rest from reference TRBV2 and TRBJ1-5): EPEVTQTPSHQVTQMGQEVILRCVPISNHLYFYWYRQILGQKVEFLVSFYNNEISEKSEIFDDQFSVERPDGSNFTLKIRSTKLEDSAMYFCASSLPNQPQHFGDGTRLSIL.